This TCR beta chain was sequenced for a study of CD8+CD57+ T cells in acquired aplastic anemia. Study-wide context: The study obtained an average of approximately 2.9 ug of DNA from sorted CD4+ and CD8+ cells.

Profiling that covered TCR beta VDJ and CDR3 relied on genomic DNA as its template. MiXCR was run by TCRdb on the reads, yielding one entry per CDR3 protein. The sample holds 450,000 to 600,000 distinct CDR3 sequences, under 40% seen once. The germline V gene encodes CDR1 ENHRY and CDR2 SYGVKD. Trimming took 10 bases from V and 4 from J; bases not matched to a gene: 13. The length of the CDR3 is 15 residues. Individuals selected for sequencing had exhibited CD8+CD57+ cell expansion on flow cytometry. All patients were therapy-naive when blood was sampled. The rearrangement links TRBV10-3 to TRBJ1-2, with 9 bases that match TRBD1. The sequence came from a human donor with aplastic anemia. The sample comprised sorted CD4+, CD8+, or CD8+CD57+ T cells (not recorded which) from PBMCs. In DNA form, the CDR3 reads TGTGCCAGCACGATGGGACAGGGTTTAATCTATGGCTACACCTTC. This encodes CASTMGQGLIYGYTF.